The 16 T cell receptor beta chains below come from one sample, sequenced in a study of beta chain features in type 1 diabetes. Overall study findings and caveats: When Type 1 diabetes patients were examined, their TCRB CDR3s proved moderately but significantly shorter in all four CD4+ subsets.

Reverse transcribing all isolated RNA meant expressed TCRB transcripts were sequenced. Generated by immunoSEQ multiplex PCR, the TCRdb table keeps only in-frame clones and is missing some. The repertoire holds 20,000 to 25,000 clones, with about 50% as singletons. These receptors have no identified antigens. The source material was stem cell memory CD4+ T cells from blood. The receptors were gathered from a young man with type 1 diabetes.

J is TRBJ2-7 and V is TRBV18; weak D call: TRBD1 (6 bases). CDR3 length: 14 residues. V was cut by 8 bases and J by 2 bases, with 16 bases left in between. Looked up from germline, CDR1 is KGHSH and CDR2 is LQKENI. The CDR3 here is CASRTVLDPYEQYF. The DNA of the CDR3 is TGTGCCAGCCGGACAGTACTAGATCCCTACGAGCAGTACTTC.

The chain is built from TRBV12-5 and TRBJ1-1, with TRBD1 identical over 7 bases. With 0 bases clipped from V and 0 bases from J, the junction kept 7 bases outside the gene matches. CDR1 LGHNT and CDR2 FRNRAP come from the germline V gene. The CDR3 runs 17 residues. For the CDR3, the DNA is TGTGCTAGTGGTTTGGTACTGGGCAGGGGGATGAACACTGAAGCTTTCTTT. This codes for CASGLVLGRGMNTEAFF.

CDR3 in amino acids: CASSPYGPSSYEQYF. Written as DNA, the CDR3 is TGTGCCAGCTCACCTTATGGGCCGTCCTCCTACGAGCAGTACTTC. The chain uses TRBV18 and TRBJ2-7; D not resolved. CDR3 size: 15 residues. V was trimmed by 3 bases and J by 0 bases, leaving 12 bases between them. CDR1 KGHSH and CDR2 LQKENI come from the germline V gene.

CDR3 nucleotides: TGCGCCAGCAGCCAAGATCGGGGAGGAGGGGGCAGGGCTGAAGCTTTCTTT. Amino acids: CASSQDRGGGGRAEAFF. J is TRBJ1-1 and V is TRBV4-3; 7 nucleotides agree with TRBD1. The length of the CDR3 is 17 residues. In germline, CDR1 is LGHNA, CDR2 YSLEER. V trimming: 0 bases; J trimming: 6 bases; junction bases outside the gene matches: 13.

The V call is TRBV5-5, the J call TRBJ2-7; 11 bases match TRBD1. CDR1 is SGHKS, CDR2 YYEKEE, per germline (reference sequence). J was trimmed by 3 bases and V by 5 bases; bases with no gene match: 4. The CDR3 has 14 amino acids. The CDR3 here is CASRPGTGGYEQYF. The CDR3 region has the DNA TGTGCCAGCAGACCCGGGACAGGGGGCTACGAGCAGTACTTC.

This clone has a handful of counts. This sequence joins TRBV4-2 and TRBJ2-1, with 11 bases matching TRBD2. J was trimmed by 6 bases and V by 3 bases; bases with no gene match: 7. The CDR3 runs to 16 residues. Germline CDR1 is LGHNA and CDR2 is YNFKEQ. This CDR3 reads CASSHLLAGAANEQFF. The CDR3 nucleotides are TGTGCCAGCAGCCATCTACTAGCGGGAGCCGCCAATGAGCAGTTCTTC.

This clone has a handful of counts. V is TRBV19 and J is TRBJ2-1; a possible D gene is TRBD2 (5 bases). V was clipped by 3 bases and J by 8 bases, with 17 bases between them. The V gene's germline CDR1 is LNHDA and CDR2 SQIVND (reference sequence). The CDR3 is 15 residues long. The CDR3 bases are TGTGCCAGTAGTATGTTATATGTTCCGGGGTATGAGCAGTTCTTC. Its translation is CASSMLYVPGYEQFF.

The CDR3 bases are TGCAGCGCTTATGGCCAGGGAAGTCGTGGCTACACCTTC. The encoded protein is CSAYGQGSRGYTF. The gene calls are TRBV29-1 and TRBJ1-2; possible D gene TRBD1, 5 bases. The CDR3 consists of 13 residues. Between the trimmed V and J ends, which lost 7 bases and 7 bases, there was a span of 19 bases. The germline V gene has CDR1 SQVTM and CDR2 ANQGSEA.

This chain uses TRBV10-3 with TRBJ1-5; TRBD1 matches 9 bases. CDR1 ENHRY and CDR2 SYGVKD come from the germline V gene. Trimming took 6 bases from V and 2 from J; bases not matched to a gene: 5. This CDR3 comprises 15 residues. The CDR3 DNA follows: TGTGCCATCAGCGGGGGACAGGGTCGCAATCAGCCCCAGCATTTT. Its translation: CAISGGQGRNQPQHF.

This sequence joins TRBV5-4 and TRBJ2-4, with a tentative D call TRBD2 (5 bases). The CDR3 has 14 residues. V was clipped by 2 bases and J by 2 bases, with 8 bases between them. Germline V gene data show CDR1 as SGHNT and CDR2 as YYREEE (reference sequence). CDR3 DNA sequence: TGTGCCAGCAGCTTCGGGGAGACCAAAAACATTCAGTACTTC. Translating gives CASSFGETKNIQYF.

A few counts support this clone. The rearrangement links TRBV29-1 to TRBJ2-1; TRBD1 matches at 7 bases. The CDR3 totals 10 residues. CDR1 and CDR2 (germline): SQVTM, ANQGSEA. Unmatched junction bases numbered 3, after V lost 7 bases and J lost 9 bases. The CDR3 bases are TGCAGCGCCGACAGGGTTGAGCAGTTCTTC. Amino acid sequence: CSADRVEQFF.

This clone has just a few counts. The CDR3 loop is CASGGFLRLAGTDTQYF. The CDR3 bases are TGTGCCAGCGGTGGCTTCCTTCGACTAGCGGGCACAGATACGCAGTATTTT. The chain uses TRBV2 and TRBJ2-3; TRBD2 aligns across 9 bases. This CDR3 spans 17 amino acids. With V trimmed by 8 bases and J by 1 base, 13 bases remained unmatched. The germline CDR1 and CDR2 sequences are SNHLY and FYNNEI.

Only a few counts were recorded for this clone. The chain combines TRBV7-2 with TRBJ2-7; 8 bases match TRBD2. The CDR3 is 17 residues long. From germline, CDR1 is SGHTA and CDR2 FQGNSA. The ends lost 1 base at V and 7 bases at J; junction bases unmatched: 15. DNA of the CDR3: TGTGCCAGCAGCTTAGGGGGCTCAGGAGCGGGAGTTCGGGAGCAGTACTTC. Translation: CASSLGGSGAGVREQYF.

The chain recombines TRBV7-9 with TRBJ1-2; D not resolved. Trimming stripped 5 bases from V and 4 bases from J, with 17 bases between. The germline gives CDR1 SEHNR, CDR2 FQNEAQ (reference sequence). CDR3 length equals 15 residues. The CDR3 region is CASSRGQADGYGYTF. CDR3 nucleotide sequence: TGTGCCAGCAGCCGAGGGCAGGCGGATGGCTATGGCTACACCTTC.

The V and J genes are TRBV27 and TRBJ2-7; TRBD1 matches at 8 bases. Trimming removed 6 bases from V and 4 bases from J; junction bases left unmatched: 8. The length of the CDR3 is 14 residues. The germline V gene encodes CDR1 MNHEY and CDR2 SMNVEV (reference sequence). The CDR3 loop is CASRGQGVTYEQYF. The CDR3 bases are TGTGCCAGCAGAGGACAGGGAGTGACTTACGAGCAGTACTTC.

This chain uses TRBV6-5 with TRBJ2-7; the D gene is possibly TRBD1 (6 bases). The CDR3 contains 13 residues. Germline CDR1 MNHEY, CDR2 SVGAGI. Trimming pared 2 bases from V and 2 bases from J, leaving 7 bases between. The CDR3 DNA reads as TGTGCCAGCAGTTACGGACAGACCTACGAGCAGTACTTC. Its protein product is CASSYGQTYEQYF.